The entry below gives a single T cell receptor (beta chain) sequence along with its context. Its antigen is currently unknown. The sample originates from a study of identical twins. The CDR3 has 16 residues. V shed 1 base and J 6 bases; nucleotides not matched to a gene: 10. In germline, CDR1 is DFQATT, CDR2 SNEGSKA (reference sequence). In TCRdb, the 5' RACE reads were re-called with MiXCR into one record per CDR3 protein. The sample records around 370,000 distinct CDR3 sequences, 7% to 9.5% being singletons. Study-wide results and caveats: The study drew conclusions from cross-sectional statistical analysis, not from following the same donors. Abundant cord blood beta clonotypes carried fewer insertions; memory repertoires showed none.

J is TRBJ2-1 and V is TRBV20-1; 9 nucleotides agree with TRBD2. The sequenced sample consisted of naive T cells sorted from blood. This clonotype originated in a woman aged 45-60 years in good health. CDR3 sequence: CSARARLAELSNEQFF. The DNA for the CDR3 is TGCAGTGCTAGAGCCAGACTAGCGGAACTTAGCAATGAGCAGTTCTTC.